The sequence of this T cell receptor (beta chain) was determined in a study of blood T cell repertoires in COVID-19. Enrolled through a virtual design, the participants were between roughly 18 and 90 years of age and came from 24 US areas. This clone appeared a few times. Germline CDR1 SQVTM, CDR2 ANQGSEA. V shed 6 bases, J shed 0 bases, and the junction held 4 bases outside the gene matches. CDR3 length: 13 amino acids. The assay was immunoSEQ multiplex PCR, and TCRdb's table has in-frame clones only and misses some. This sample has around 170,000 clones, with approximately 84% found just once. The chain joins TRBV29-1 to TRBJ1-2; TRBD1 matches at 7 bases. Specimen: PBMCs or T cells enriched from blood (not recorded which). The source is a woman in her forties or fifties who had recovered from COVID-19. CDR3 loop: CSVEGAANYGYTF. The CDR3 DNA reads as TGCAGCGTCGAGGGGGCAGCTAACTATGGCTACACCTTC. Looking up the rest from reference TRBV29-1 and TRBJ1-2 gives the full variable domain: SAVISQKPSRDICQRGTSLTIQCQVDSQVTMMFWYRQQPGQSLTLIATANQGSEATYESGFVIDKFPISRPNLTFSTLTVSNMSPEDSSIYLCSVEGAANYGYTFGSGTRLTVV.